The rows below give T cell receptor beta chains drawn from one sample of a study of T cells after yellow fever vaccination. TCRdb independently ran MiXCR on the 5' RACE reads; one entry per CDR3 protein. The profile shows under 150,000 distinct CDR3 sequences, 7% to 9% of them singletons. The specimen was CD4+ T cells sorted from PBMCs, collected 5 days after the yellow fever booster vaccination. These receptor sequences come from a man aged 30 to 45 who received the YFV17D yellow fever vaccine. Both conserved end residues are part of each CDR3. A D gene is named only where the DNA matches it firmly.

d_call: TRBD1
v_call: TRBV5-4
j_call: TRBJ2-7
cdr3_aa: CASSLGGQVLSYEQYF

d_call: TRBD2
v_call: TRBV5-5
j_call: TRBJ2-1
cdr3_aa: CASSWDRLAPYNEQFF

d_call: TRBD1
v_call: TRBV7-2
j_call: TRBJ2-6
cdr3_aa: CASRPRGLDSGANVLTF

d_call: .
v_call: TRBV29-1
j_call: TRBJ2-1
cdr3_aa: CSVYISDRQFF

d_call: .
v_call: TRBV20-1
j_call: TRBJ2-4
cdr3_aa: CSGDMRNIQYF

d_call: .
v_call: TRBV29-1
j_call: TRBJ2-1
cdr3_aa: CSTLTSSYNEQFF

d_call: TRBD2
v_call: TRBV5-4
j_call: TRBJ2-2
cdr3_aa: CASSSGLANTGELFF

d_call: .
v_call: TRBV29-1
j_call: TRBJ2-5
cdr3_aa: CSVGQPTGGETQYF

d_call: .
v_call: TRBV20-1
j_call: TRBJ2-6
cdr3_aa: CSANKDSGANVLTF

d_call: .
v_call: TRBV18
j_call: TRBJ2-7
cdr3_aa: CASSPLRSSYEQYF

d_call: TRBD2
v_call: TRBV7-2
j_call: TRBJ2-7
cdr3_aa: CASSPSGTSYEQYF

d_call: .
v_call: TRBV9
j_call: TRBJ2-5
cdr3_aa: CASSVGRTAVQETQYF

d_call: TRBD1
v_call: TRBV12-3/TRBV12-4
j_call: TRBJ2-7
cdr3_aa: CASSSTTGYEQYF

d_call: .
v_call: TRBV2
j_call: TRBJ2-7
cdr3_aa: CASTNQILPAGHEQYF

d_call: TRBD2
v_call: TRBV19
j_call: TRBJ2-3
cdr3_aa: CASSISGGTDTQYF

d_call: .
v_call: TRBV5-1
j_call: TRBJ2-5
cdr3_aa: CASSLGPQGSSETQYF

d_call: .
v_call: TRBV5-1
j_call: TRBJ2-5
cdr3_aa: CASSLDPQYQETQYF

d_call: .
v_call: TRBV5-1
j_call: TRBJ2-3
cdr3_aa: CASSLGGSVVDTQYF

d_call: .
v_call: TRBV5-1
j_call: TRBJ1-2
cdr3_aa: CASSLRAESYGYTF

d_call: TRBD1
v_call: TRBV6-5
j_call: TRBJ1-2
cdr3_aa: CASSFGTGIGYTF

d_call: TRBD1
v_call: TRBV27
j_call: TRBJ2-7
cdr3_aa: CASADRFPYEQYF

d_call: .
v_call: TRBV3-1
j_call: TRBJ2-2
cdr3_aa: CASSQGPLAIPRGTGELFF

d_call: .
v_call: TRBV20-1
j_call: TRBJ1-4
cdr3_aa: CSARGGSFYNEKLFF

d_call: TRBD1
v_call: TRBV4-3
j_call: TRBJ2-5
cdr3_aa: CASSQVLGQGGTQYF

d_call: .
v_call: TRBV15
j_call: TRBJ1-4
cdr3_aa: CATSGGKGEKLFF

d_call: .
v_call: TRBV25-1
j_call: TRBJ1-2
cdr3_aa: CASSEYGLGYTF

d_call: .
v_call: TRBV14
j_call: TRBJ2-3
cdr3_aa: CASSQGSGSAYTQYF

d_call: .
v_call: TRBV20-1
j_call: TRBJ1-1
cdr3_aa: CSASRVPIGNTEAFF

d_call: .
v_call: TRBV7-2
j_call: TRBJ1-1
cdr3_aa: CASSFSRTNTEAFF

d_call: TRBD1
v_call: TRBV30
j_call: TRBJ2-5
cdr3_aa: CAWSLRRGLRETQYF

d_call: .
v_call: TRBV20-1
j_call: TRBJ2-1
cdr3_aa: CSAPHQPGEQFF

d_call: .
v_call: TRBV7-2
j_call: TRBJ2-7
cdr3_aa: CASAKRPIDYEQYF

d_call: .
v_call: TRBV20-1
j_call: TRBJ2-7
cdr3_aa: CSAATGPYASYEQYF

d_call: TRBD2
v_call: TRBV20-1
j_call: TRBJ2-7
cdr3_aa: CSANKREGLYEQYF

d_call: TRBD2
v_call: TRBV5-1
j_call: TRBJ2-7
cdr3_aa: CASIPGSGSGAYEQYF

d_call: TRBD2
v_call: TRBV28
j_call: TRBJ2-7
cdr3_aa: CASSGTSLYEQYF

d_call: .
v_call: TRBV7-2
j_call: TRBJ2-7
cdr3_aa: CASSPEISGEQYF

d_call: .
v_call: TRBV25-1
j_call: TRBJ2-6
cdr3_aa: CASGKAGAVTGANVLTF

d_call: TRBD2
v_call: TRBV7-9
j_call: TRBJ2-1
cdr3_aa: CASSRLAGSEQFF

d_call: .
v_call: TRBV6-4
j_call: TRBJ2-1
cdr3_aa: CASSDSGGAEQFF

d_call: .
v_call: TRBV24-1
j_call: TRBJ2-3
cdr3_aa: CATSGLTGGTDTQYF

d_call: .
v_call: TRBV12-2
j_call: TRBJ2-1
cdr3_aa: CASRTLAGPYNEQFF

d_call: TRBD1
v_call: TRBV14
j_call: TRBJ2-5
cdr3_aa: CASSQEPGQKETQYF

d_call: TRBD2
v_call: TRBV5-1
j_call: TRBJ2-4
cdr3_aa: CASSLRGEDIQYF

d_call: TRBD1
v_call: TRBV5-4
j_call: TRBJ2-3
cdr3_aa: CASSWGQGRDTQYF

d_call: TRBD2
v_call: TRBV6-5
j_call: TRBJ2-3
cdr3_aa: CASSYIAGLTDTQYF